This entry lists 28 T cell receptor beta chains sequenced from one sample in a study of T cells of healthy individuals. TCRdb re-called the 5' RACE reads with MiXCR, one entry per CDR3 protein. The table has about 41,000 distinct CDR3 sequences, 4% to 5.5% seen once. The receptors shown here come from a human donor in good health.

This clonotype was seen ten or more times. This chain joins TRBV4-1 and TRBJ2-7; 7 positions agree with TRBD1. V lost 1 base, J lost 1 base, and 4 bases stayed unmatched. CDR3 length: 15 amino acids. The germline V gene has CDR1 MGHRA and CDR2 YSYEKL. The CDR3 loop is CASSQVRTGSYEQYF. In DNA, the CDR3 is TGCGCCAGCAGCCAAGTAAGGACAGGATCCTACGAGCAGTACTTC.

In this sample, this clonotype turned up a few times. The V gene is TRBV12-3 or TRBV12-4, the J gene TRBJ1-5; 9 nucleotides align to TRBD1. This CDR3 is built from 17 residues. V lost 5 bases and J lost 4; bases outside the gene matches: 12. As DNA, the CDR3 is TGTGCCAGCAGTCCCCATACTGGGGACAGGGTAAATCAGCCCCAGCATTTT. Its translation is CASSPHTGDRVNQPQHF.

The chain has TRBV2 and TRBJ1-5; D remains unclear. Germline V lookup: CDR1 SNHLY, CDR2 FYNNEI. The CDR3 sequence is 13 residues long. V lost 7 bases and J lost 4, with 11 bases in between. CDR3 DNA: TGTGCCAGCACGGTCCGGGGAAATCAGCCCCAGCATTTT. Translating it yields CASTVRGNQPQHF.

The table lists this clonotype with a few counts. V usage is TRBV7-3 and J usage is TRBJ1-6; tentatively, D is TRBD1 (6 bases). V was clipped by 8 bases and J by 5 bases, with 19 bases between them. The CDR3 contains 16 residues. Germline V gives CDR1 SGHTA, CDR2 FQGTGA. The CDR3, as DNA: TGTGCCAGCCCGTCGGGGGGCAGGTTCAATAATTCACCCCTCCACTTT. Its protein is CASPSGGRFNNSPLHF.

This clonotype was seen repeatedly, ten times or more. The genes are TRBV7-9 and TRBJ2-3, with unresolved D. V was clipped by 1 base and J by 4 bases, with 9 bases between them. The CDR3 has 14 residues. CDR1 SEHNR and CDR2 FQNEAQ come from the germline V gene (reference sequence). CDR3 coding DNA: TGTGCCAGCAGCTTAGAAGTTTCGGCAGATACGCAGTATTTT. This encodes CASSLEVSADTQYF. The full variable domain, rest sourced from reference TRBV7-9 and TRBJ2-3, is DTGVSQNPRHKITKRGQNVTFRCDPISEHNRLYWYRQTLGQGPEFLTYFQNEAQLEKSRLLSDRFSAERPKGSFSTLEIQRTEQGDSAMYLCASSLEVSADTQYFGPGTRLTVL.

This clonotype was counted once. This clone may be a read error of a much larger clone one base away. The chain joins TRBV19 to TRBJ2-1, with 8 bases lining up with TRBD2. This CDR3 region has 17 residues. J lost 8 bases, V lost 5 bases, and 17 bases had no gene match. Germline V gene sequence: CDR1 LNHDA, CDR2 SQIVND (reference sequence). The CDR3 DNA follows: TGTGCCAGTAGTGGGGAGGGAGCGGGGGCTCACTGGGATGAGCAGTTCTTC. This encodes CASSGEGAGAHWDEQFF.

This clonotype was counted ten times or more. The chain recombines TRBV6-5 with TRBJ2-1; TRBD2 might be the D (5 bases). Per the germline V gene, CDR1 is MNHEY and CDR2 is SVGAGI. The length of the CDR3 is 15 residues. V gave up 5 bases and J gave up 9 bases, with 20 bases separating them. The CDR3 region is CASSPAGSDSGEQFF. In DNA, the CDR3 is TGTGCCAGCAGTCCGGCGGGTTCAGACTCCGGTGAGCAGTTCTTC.

Only a few counts were recorded for this clonotype. The J gene is TRBJ2-3, the V gene TRBV20-1, with TRBD1 matching 9 bases. The CDR3 has 16 amino acids. J gave up 2 bases and V 5 bases, and 11 bases lay outside the gene matches. Germline lookup yields CDR1 DFQATT and CDR2 SNEGSKA (reference sequence). In DNA form, the CDR3 reads TGCAGTGCTTACTCTCGGACAGGGGACCACACAGATACGCAGTATTTT. Translated, it gives CSAYSRTGDHTDTQYF.

Comments on this clonotype: One base away lies a much larger clone, so this may be a sequencing read error. This chain joins TRBV7-2 and TRBJ1-1, with D maybe TRBD1 (5 bases). Per the germline V gene, CDR1 is SGHTA and CDR2 is FQGNSA. The CDR3 consists of 12 residues. V was clipped by 9 bases and J by 11 bases, with 19 bases between them. CDR3 coding DNA: TGTGCCAGGGGGCAGAGATCACGGTCCGCTTTCTTT. It codes for CARGQRSRSAFF.

This clonotype has only a few counts. The chain is built from TRBV4-3 and TRBJ2-3, with D tentatively TRBD2 (5 bases). With 2 bases removed from V and 6 bases from J, the gap between germline ends came to 21 bases. CDR3 length: 17 residues. Germline-derived CDR1 and CDR2 are LGHNA and YSLEER. CDR3 residues: CASSQQYGVEGPDTQYF. The DNA of the CDR3 is TGCGCCAGCAGCCAACAGTACGGGGTAGAGGGTCCCGATACGCAGTATTTT.

This clonotype was counted ten times or more. V is TRBV30 and J is TRBJ1-6, with a tentative D call TRBD1 (6 bases). V lost 3 bases, J lost 4 bases, and 13 bases lay in between. CDR3 length: 15 residues. Germline CDR1 is GTSNPN and CDR2 is SVGIG (reference sequence). CDR3 coding DNA: TGTGCCTGGAGGTCGGACAGCCTATATAATTCACCCCTCCACTTT. It is translated as CAWRSDSLYNSPLHF.

This clonotype was counted only a few times. This chain links TRBV20-1 with TRBJ2-7, with a possible D match to TRBD2 (6 bases). Deletions cut 6 bases from V and 0 bases from J, with 18 bases between. From germline, CDR1 is DFQATT and CDR2 SNEGSKA (reference sequence). The CDR3 is 15 amino acids. The DNA of the CDR3 is TGCAGTGCGCCGGGACTGCCCAGGAGCTCCTACGAGCAGTACTTC. Amino acid sequence: CSAPGLPRSSYEQYF.

In this sample, this clonotype turned up many times. This chain connects TRBV5-1 to TRBJ2-5; D call uncertain. Germline V gene data show CDR1 as SGHRS and CDR2 as YFSETQ. The ends were cut back, 6 bases at V and 2 bases at J, with 14 bases in the middle. The CDR3 extends over 14 amino acids. The CDR3: CASTWRPQQETQYF. DNA of the CDR3: TGCGCCAGCACATGGCGACCCCAACAAGAGACCCAGTACTTC.

In its sample, this clonotype was seen a few times. This chain joins TRBV11-2 and TRBJ2-5, with D perhaps matching TRBD2 (7 bases). V gave up 6 bases and J gave up 5 bases, with 19 bases separating them. The CDR3 length is 15 residues. Germline V gives CDR1 SGHAT, CDR2 FQNNGV. The CDR3 region has the DNA TGTGCCAGCAGAACCGTCAAACAGGGAGGGGAGACCCAGTACTTC. This encodes CASRTVKQGGETQYF. Full variable domain (outside the CDR3, taken from reference TRBV11-2 and TRBJ2-5): EAGVAQSPRYKIIEKRQSVAFWCNPISGHATLYWYQQILGQGPKLLIQFQNNGVVDDSQLPKDRFSAERLKGVDSTLKIQPAKLEDSAVYLCASRTVKQGGETQYFGPGTRLLVL.

The table lists this clonotype with many counts. The rearrangement links TRBV2 to TRBJ2-1, with D possibly being TRBD2 (5 bases). The CDR3 runs to 14 residues. With 7 bases removed from V and 12 bases from J, the gap between germline ends came to 22 bases. Germline V gene sequence: CDR1 SNHLY, CDR2 FYNNEI. CDR3 protein: CASNVASFHRGQFF. The CDR3 DNA sequence: TGTGCCAGCAATGTGGCTAGTTTTCATCGGGGGCAGTTCTTC.

The table lists this clonotype with many counts. The rearrangement links TRBV4-1 to TRBJ2-1; possibly TRBD1 or TRBD2 for D (5 bases each). The length of the CDR3 is 18 residues. The V end lost 3 bases, the J end lost 0 bases, and 18 bases lay between the germline ends. Germline V gene sequence: CDR1 MGHRA, CDR2 YSYEKL. The CDR3 sequence is CASSHGTHSLSSYNEQFF. CDR3 nucleotides: TGCGCCAGCAGCCACGGGACCCATAGTTTGAGCTCCTACAATGAGCAGTTCTTC.

The J gene is TRBJ1-2, the V gene TRBV30; tentatively, D is TRBD1 (5 bases). In germline, CDR1 is GTSNPN, CDR2 SVGIG (reference sequence). The CDR3 has 12 residues. Trimming removed 1 base from V and 5 bases from J, with 8 bases in between. The CDR3 sequence is CAWSGGRYGYTF. The CDR3 DNA sequence: TGTGCCTGGAGTGGGGGACGGTATGGCTACACCTTC.

The genes are TRBV12-3 or TRBV12-4 and TRBJ1-1; no firm D call. The CDR3 spans 12 residues. The V gene lost 1 base and the J gene lost 10 bases, with 10 bases spanning the gap. CDR3 amino acids: CASSLGRNGAFF. In nucleotides, the CDR3 is TGTGCCAGCAGTTTAGGAAGGAATGGAGCTTTCTTT.

The rearrangement uses TRBV20-1 and TRBJ2-7, with D possibly being TRBD2 (6 bases). This CDR3 has 15 residues. V gave up 0 bases and J gave up 3 bases, with 15 bases separating them. The germline CDR1 and CDR2 sequences are DFQATT and SNEGSKA (reference sequence). The CDR3, as DNA: TGCAGTGCTAGAGATTCTGGGAGGAGTAACTACGAGCAGTACTTC. Protein: CSARDSGRSNYEQYF.

Ten or more counts support this clonotype. V usage is TRBV20-1 and J usage is TRBJ2-3, with no clear D. Germline values: CDR1 DFQATT, CDR2 SNEGSKA (reference sequence). V lost 3 bases and J 1 base, leaving 14 bases between the germline ends. The CDR3 covers 15 residues. The CDR3, as DNA: TGCAGTGCTAGGACGGACGAGATGGGCACAGATACGCAGTATTTT. This sequence encodes CSARTDEMGTDTQYF.

The table lists this clonotype with many counts. This chain uses TRBV12-3 or TRBV12-4 with TRBJ1-2; 9 bases align to TRBD1. This CDR3 contains 15 residues. V trimming: 6 bases; J trimming: 0 bases; junction bases outside the gene matches: 5. CDR3 sequence reads: CASSTGTGTNYGYTF. CDR3 coding DNA: TGTGCCAGCAGCACCGGGACAGGGACTAACTATGGCTACACCTTC.

This clonotype was counted many times. V gene TRBV18 combines with J gene TRBJ1-1; maybe TRBD1 (5 bases). From germline, CDR1 is KGHSH and CDR2 LQKENI. The V end was cut by 3 bases, the J end by 6 bases, with 20 bases between. The CDR3 totals 16 residues. The CDR3 DNA reads as TGTGCCAGCTCACCGCCCAGAGAGGGGTGGGTTGCTGAAGCTTTCTTT. Translated: CASSPPREGWVAEAFF.

This clonotype has at least ten counts. V is TRBV29-1 and J is TRBJ1-1, with D unresolved. The CDR3 spans 13 residues. V was cut by 5 bases and J by 0 bases, with 10 bases left in between. CDR1 is SQVTM and CDR2 is ANQGSEA in the germline V gene. DNA of the CDR3: TGCAGCGTTTCAGCCGAGGTGAACACTGAAGCTTTCTTT. It encodes CSVSAEVNTEAFF.

V gene TRBV11-3 combines with J gene TRBJ2-5; the match to TRBD2 covers 9 bases. This CDR3 is 15 amino acids long. V dropped 1 base and J dropped 4; count of bases not matched to a gene: 4. Germline V CDR1 and CDR2: SGHNT, YENEEA. CDR3 loop: CASSLAAGGPETQYF. For the CDR3, the DNA is TGTGCCAGCAGCTTAGCAGCGGGAGGACCAGAGACCCAGTACTTC.

In this sample, this clonotype turned up many times. This sequence joins TRBV20-1 and TRBJ2-4; D remains unclear. The CDR3 spans 15 residues. The germline CDR1 and CDR2 sequences are DFQATT and SNEGSKA (reference sequence). V was cut by 3 bases and J by 2 bases, with 14 bases left in between. The CDR3 loop reads CSASRWDSTKNIQYF. In DNA form, the CDR3 reads TGCAGTGCTAGTCGGTGGGATTCAACCAAAAACATTCAGTACTTC.

The CDR3 bases are TGTGCCAGCAGAATAAACACTGAAGCTTTCTTT. Translation: CASRINTEAFF. J is TRBJ1-1 and V is TRBV12-3 or TRBV12-4, with D hard to call. The CDR3 length is 11 residues. Between the trimmed V and J ends, which lost 6 bases and 2 bases, there was a span of 4 bases.

The J gene is TRBJ2-7, the V gene TRBV11-3; TRBD1 agrees at 8 bases. Trimming took 3 bases from V and 2 from J; bases not matched to a gene: 6. Germline CDR1 is SGHNT and CDR2 is YENEEA. The CDR3 loop spans 15 amino acids. The CDR3: CASSFMTGETYEQYF. CDR3 DNA: TGTGCCAGCAGCTTCATGACAGGGGAGACCTACGAGCAGTACTTC.

This clonotype turned up a few times. The gene calls are TRBV2 and TRBJ2-7; the D gene is possibly TRBD1 (5 bases). Germline lookup yields CDR1 SNHLY and CDR2 FYNNEI. The CDR3 runs to 14 residues. V was trimmed by 0 bases and J by 3 bases, leaving 9 bases between them. The CDR3 DNA sequence: TGTGCCAGCAGTGAAGCAGGGGATCGCTACGAGCAGTACTTC. It is translated as CASSEAGDRYEQYF. Combining the CDR3 with reference TRBV2 and TRBJ2-7 gives the whole variable domain EPEVTQTPSHQVTQMGQEVILRCVPISNHLYFYWYRQILGQKVEFLVSFYNNEISEKSEIFDDQFSVERPDGSNFTLKIRSTKLEDSAMYFCASSEAGDRYEQYFGPGTRLTVT.